The 21 T cell receptor beta chains in this list originate from one sample, sequenced in a study of CD8+CD57+ T cells in acquired aplastic anemia. The template used for profiling TCR beta VDJ and CDR3 was genomic DNA. TCRdb processed the reads anew with MiXCR; each CDR3 protein has one entry. The sample has some 410,000 distinct CDR3 sequences, roughly 68% seen once. The sample consisted of sorted CD4+, CD8+, or CD8+CD57+ T cells (not recorded which) from PBMCs. All receptors come from a human donor in good health, serving as a control.

About this clonotype itself: Compared with germline, one end of the junction differs, possibly owing to a read error. The chain is built from TRBV7-3 and TRBJ1-1, with D hard to call. The CDR3 is made up of 14 amino acids. Germline loops: CDR1 SGHTA, CDR2 FQGTGA. The DNA of the CDR3 is TGTGCCAGCAGCTTAGGCACAAGTACAGATGAAGATTTCTTT. Encoded protein: CASSLGTSTDEDFF.

The chain joins TRBV20-1 to TRBJ2-1; D call uncertain. Germline V gives CDR1 DFQATT, CDR2 SNEGSKA (reference sequence). The CDR3 extends over 13 amino acids. The germline V and J ends were trimmed by 6 bases and 11 bases, with 20 bases remaining between them. CDR3 nucleotides: TGCAGTGCCGGCACCGAGAGCCAAGAGAAGCAGTTCTTC. As protein: CSAGTESQEKQFF.

Comments on this clonotype: A much more abundant neighbour one base away suggests this may be a read error. The chain employs TRBV6-5 and TRBJ2-2; the D is unclear. Germline V gives CDR1 MNHEY, CDR2 SVGAGI. The CDR3 is made up of 14 amino acids. Trimming removed 2 bases from V and 4 bases from J, with 8 bases in between. The CDR3 region is CASSYGAGTGELFF. The CDR3 bases are TGTGCCAGCAGTTACGGTGCAGGCACCGGGGAGCTGTTTTTT.

The V and J genes are TRBV5-4 and TRBJ1-5; D is unresolved. This CDR3 contains 16 residues. Looked up from germline, CDR1 is SGHNT and CDR2 is YYREEE (reference sequence). Trimming cost V 8 bases and J 2 bases, with 20 bases left between them. CDR3 loop: CASSGSGPSGNQPQHF. CDR3 coding DNA: TGTGCCAGTAGTGGCTCTGGCCCAAGTGGCAATCAGCCCCAGCATTTT.

Concerning this clonotype: Likely a read error: the CDR3 ends without its conserved phenylalanine or tryptophan. CDR3 loop: CATSSRPPGGWSEAFV. The CDR3 DNA follows: TGTGCCACCAGCTCCAGGCCCCCGGGGGGCTGGAGTGAAGCTTTCGTT. The rearrangement links TRBV15 to TRBJ1-1; tentatively, D is TRBD1 (6 bases). Germline CDR1 LNHNV, CDR2 YYDKDF (reference sequence). This CDR3 contains 16 residues. Trimming took 5 bases from V and 7 from J, leaving 23 bases between them.

In its sample, this clonotype was seen once. No DNA is shown, since the ends of the CDR3 on it are uncertain; the CDR3 is the one TCRdb lists. The chain recombines TRBV9 with TRBJ2-5. Germline assignment: CDR1 SGDLS and CDR2 YYNGEE. The CDR3 is 14 amino acids in total, end residues counted. The CDR3 loop is CARSVDRAVLREYF.

The V and J genes are TRBV6-6 and TRBJ1-2; 9 bases fit TRBD1. Germline CDR1 and CDR2: MNHNY and SVGAGI (reference sequence). The V segment lost 8 bases and the J segment 8 bases; nucleotides outside the gene matches: 9. CDR3 length: 13 residues. The CDR3 is CASLKQGARGYTF. For the CDR3, the DNA is TGTGCCAGCCTTAAACAGGGGGCTAGAGGCTACACCTTC.

The chain is built from TRBV7-8 and TRBJ2-7, with 10 bases lining up with TRBD1. V trimming: 2 bases; J trimming: 13 bases; junction bases outside the gene matches: 14. The germline gives CDR1 SGHVS, CDR2 FQNEAQ. The CDR3 is 15 residues long. The CDR3 reads CASSLRLGQGFGYYF. CDR3 DNA sequence: TGTGCCAGCAGCTTAAGGTTGGGACAGGGGTTTGGCTACTACTTC.

This clonotype turned up a few times. The missing conserved phenylalanine or tryptophan at the end of this CDR3 makes a read error likely. This rearrangement joins TRBV9 to TRBJ2-2; possible D gene TRBD1, 6 bases. The germline V gene encodes CDR1 SGDLS and CDR2 YYNGEE. There are 16 residues in the CDR3. The ends were cut back, 2 bases at V and 0 bases at J, with 11 bases in the middle. The CDR3 sequence: CASSVGRGANTGELFL. The CDR3 bases are TGTGCCAGCAGCGTCGGCAGGGGAGCGAACACCGGGGAGCTGTTTCTT.

This chain uses TRBV20-1 with TRBJ2-7; TRBD2 agrees at 8 bases. The CDR3 length is 13 residues. The V gene's germline CDR1 is DFQATT and CDR2 SNEGSKA (reference sequence). J gave up 8 bases and V 6 bases, and 12 bases lay outside the gene matches. The chain's CDR3 is CSAVPGGADKQYF. CDR3 bases: TGCAGTGCCGTTCCGGGGGGGGCAGACAAGCAGTACTTC.

The chain is built from TRBV10-2 and TRBJ2-5; TRBD1 might be the D (5 bases). V was cut by 5 bases and J by 3 bases, with 7 bases left in between. There are 12 residues in the CDR3. Germline V gives CDR1 WSHSY, CDR2 SAAADI. The CDR3 bases are TGCGCCAGCAGTCTACAGGAAGAGACCCAGTACTTC. As protein: CASSLQEETQYF.

As regards this clonotype: The conserved final phenylalanine or tryptophan is absent from the CDR3, which likely points to a read error. The CDR3 here is CASTPDTTEAFL. The CDR3 DNA is TGTGCCAGCACCCCAGACACCACGGAAGCTTTCTTG. The V call is TRBV9, the J call TRBJ1-1, with no clear D. This CDR3 comprises 12 residues. The V end was cut by 6 bases, the J end by 8 bases, with 14 bases between. Germline-derived CDR1 and CDR2 are SGDLS and YYNGEE.

The chain joins TRBV7-9 to TRBJ1-2; 7 bases fit TRBD1. Germline V gives CDR1 SEHNR, CDR2 FQNEAQ (reference sequence). The CDR3 is made up of 15 amino acids. The J segment lost 3 bases and the V segment lost 6 bases, leaving 10 bases of the junction unmatched. In nucleotides, the CDR3 is TGTGCCAGCAGAGAAAATGCTAGGGGGCACTATGGCTACACCTTC. Residues: CASRENARGHYGYTF.

The chain recombines TRBV7-2 with TRBJ2-1, with D possibly TRBD1 on 5 matching bases. In germline, CDR1 is SGHTA, CDR2 FQGNSA. The germline V and J ends were trimmed by 5 bases and 14 bases, with 19 bases remaining between them. CDR3 size: 13 residues. The DNA for the CDR3 is TGTGCCAGCAGCCGCACAGGTGATTCTGAAGAGTTCTTC. It encodes CASSRTGDSEEFF.

A word on this clonotype: The junction shows a germline mismatch at one end, possibly a read error. The chain employs TRBV7-2 and TRBJ2-2, with D possibly being TRBD1 (7 bases). The germline V gene encodes CDR1 SGHTA and CDR2 FQGNSA. CDR3 length: 14 amino acids. The CDR3 is CASSMEGQTGELFF. For the CDR3, the DNA is TGCGCCAGCAGCATGGAGGGACAGACCGGGGAGCTGTTCTTT.

The CDR3 reads CASTGRGSYTF. The DNA for the CDR3 is TGTGCCAGCACAGGTCGGGGGAGCTACACCTTC. This chain joins TRBV12-3 or TRBV12-4 and TRBJ1-2; weak D call: TRBD1 (5 bases). Trimming pared 7 bases from V and 9 bases from J, leaving 12 bases between. The CDR3 sequence is 11 residues long.

This clonotype has just a few counts. The chain combines TRBV25-1 with TRBJ1-6; the D gene is possibly TRBD1 (5 bases). The germline V and J ends were trimmed by 3 bases and 3 bases, with 9 bases remaining between them. Looked up from germline, CDR1 is MGHDK and CDR2 is SYGVNS. This CDR3 is built from 15 residues. Here the CDR3 DNA reads TGTGCCAGCAGTGACCCGGGGGACTATAATTCACCCCTCCACTTT. It yields the protein CASSDPGDYNSPLHF.

This clonotype was seen only a few times. V gene TRBV10-3 combines with J gene TRBJ2-7; possible D gene TRBD1, 6 bases. Per the germline V gene, CDR1 is ENHRY and CDR2 is SYGVKD. With 2 bases removed from V and 10 bases from J, the gap between germline ends came to 18 bases. The CDR3 is 14 residues long. The chain's CDR3 is CAISEPDRNYGQYF. DNA of the CDR3: TGTGCCATCAGTGAGCCCGACAGGAACTATGGCCAGTACTTC.

This clonotype occurred once. This may come from a read error, since a much larger clone is one base off. This chain joins TRBV28 and TRBJ1-4, with D unresolved. Deletions cut 2 bases from V and 2 bases from J, with 9 bases between. Germline V lookup: CDR1 MDHEN, CDR2 SYDVKM. The CDR3 is 15 amino acids. The CDR3 DNA follows: TGTGCCAGCAGTTTAGGGGTGAGGACTAATGAAAAACTGTTTTTT. This sequence encodes CASSLGVRTNEKLFF.

The chain links TRBV20-1 to TRBJ2-5; D is ambiguous. Germline V gene data show CDR1 as DFQATT and CDR2 as SNEGSKA (reference sequence). This CDR3 region has 15 residues. Trimming cost V 5 bases and J 3 bases, with 19 bases left between them. For the CDR3, the DNA is TGCAGTGCTGACGGGCTTAGAGCTGATAAAGAGACCCAGTACTTC. Its translation is CSADGLRADKETQYF.

Notes on this clonotype: The germline gene is not matched at one end of the junction; a read error may be the cause. The chain's CDR3 is CASSLSGEADTRYGYTF. CDR3 coding DNA: TGTGCTAGCAGCTTATCGGGGGAGGCAGATACGCGGTATGGCTACACCTTC. V gene TRBV7-7 combines with J gene TRBJ1-2; maybe TRBD1 (5 bases). The CDR3 is 17 amino acids. Germline V gene lookup returns CDR1 SSHAT and CDR2 FNYEAQ (reference sequence). Complete variable domain (other parts from reference TRBV7-7 and TRBJ1-2): GAGVSQSPRYKVTKRGQDVTLRCDPISSHATLYWYQQALGQGPEFLTYFNYEAQPDKSGLPSDRFSAERPEGSISTLTIQRTEQRDSAMYRCASSLSGEADTRYGYTFGSGTRLTVV.